The T cell receptor beta chain described here comes from a study of cytomegalovirus exposure and HLA in healthy donors. In the PCR, 60 Vbeta and 13 Jbeta primers were used. TCRdb keeps only in-frame clones here, not all; method: immunoSEQ multiplex PCR. Of about 120,000 clones in the sample, 81% were seen once. Notes on this clone: Antigen unknown.

This CDR3 is 17 amino acids long. Germline CDR1 reads GTSNPN; CDR2 reads SVGIG (reference sequence). V shed 5 bases, J shed 0 bases, and the junction held 10 bases outside the gene matches. Overall study findings and caveats: Analyzed later, most CMV-associated TCR beta chains appeared HLA-restricted. In a later analysis, an Asian-associated ancestry cluster reportedly showed fewer N-insertions than the roughly 700-donor mean. Listed as cytomegalovirus-associated were about 160 TCR beta chains. Reports state that TCR beta sequences accurately predicted most subjects' HLA-A and HLA-B alleles.

Sequences were obtained from PBMCs. The clonotype comes from a man aged 35 to 55 in good health and CMV-seronegative. The genes are TRBV30 and TRBJ2-7, with 13 bases matching TRBD2. This chain's CDR3 is CAWDPGLAGMGSYEQYF. CDR3 DNA: TGTGCCTGGGACCCGGGACTAGCGGGAATGGGCTCCTACGAGCAGTACTTC.